This T cell receptor (beta chain) derives from a study of T cell changes during pregnancy in multiple sclerosis (dated by TCRdb to about 2019). Regarding the research as a whole: The study looked at changes in the T cell repertoire across pregnancy in women with multiple sclerosis.

The library was obtained by the immunoSEQ multiplex PCR assay. TCRdb re-hosts the immuneACCESS table, in-frame sequences only. Its copies lack some clones; in the studies checked, an unresolved V gene accounts for under half of them, and the cause for the rest is not known. Across this sample there are around 19,000 clones, with roughly 90% seen only once. 10% to 15% of the sample goes to the ten largest clones. To note about this clone: Its antigen specificity is not known. Base qualities are not provided; no much larger clone lies one nucleotide away.

V is cut by 0 bases and J by 8 bases, and the space between the germline ends is 5 bases. The germline V gene encodes CDR1 ENHRY and CDR2 SYGVKD. From the cysteine through the phenylalanine, the CDR3 covers 13 amino acids. Only the CDR3 part of the read is kept: 39 bases, read in frame from the first base. The material sequenced was CD8+ T cells from peripheral blood mononuclear cells, taken after pregnancy. The sequence was obtained from a female donor in good health, enrolled as a control in a pregnancy study. The rearrangement joined TRBV10-3 to TRBJ1-6; the D gene is unclear. The CDR3 protein: CAISESGDSPLHF. The nucleotides are TGTGCCATCAGTGAGTCGGGCGATTCACCCCTCCACTTT.